This T cell receptor beta chain was documented in a study of T cell responses to AZD1222 COVID-19 vaccine. Whole-study findings and limits: Donors, mostly white British, included more females; clonal diversity was possibly underestimated.

Sequencing used immunoSEQ multiplex PCR; TCRdb keeps in-frame clones, though not all of them. The profile shows fewer than 120,000 clones, more than 90% of them singletons. This clone was observed once. The target antigen is unknown. Sample: peripheral blood, taken 28 days after the second AZD1222 dose. The TCR was taken from an adult who received the AZD1222 COVID-19 vaccine.

The DNA for the CDR3 is TGTGCCAGCAGCTTAGCTGGTTGGCAGACGATCTATGGCTACACCTTC. The encoded protein is CASSLAGWQTIYGYTF. V gene TRBV13 combines with J gene TRBJ1-2, with D uncertain. V was clipped by 1 base and J by 4 bases, with 16 bases between them. This CDR3 has 16 amino acids. Germline assignment: CDR1 PRHDT and CDR2 FYEKMQ (reference sequence). The variable domain in full, with the rest retrieved from reference TRBV13 and TRBJ1-2, is AAGVIQSPRHLIKEKRETATLKCYPIPRHDTVYWYQQGPGQDPQFLISFYEKMQSDKGSIPDRFSAQQFSDYHSELNMSSLELGDSALYFCASSLAGWQTIYGYTFGSGTRLTVV.